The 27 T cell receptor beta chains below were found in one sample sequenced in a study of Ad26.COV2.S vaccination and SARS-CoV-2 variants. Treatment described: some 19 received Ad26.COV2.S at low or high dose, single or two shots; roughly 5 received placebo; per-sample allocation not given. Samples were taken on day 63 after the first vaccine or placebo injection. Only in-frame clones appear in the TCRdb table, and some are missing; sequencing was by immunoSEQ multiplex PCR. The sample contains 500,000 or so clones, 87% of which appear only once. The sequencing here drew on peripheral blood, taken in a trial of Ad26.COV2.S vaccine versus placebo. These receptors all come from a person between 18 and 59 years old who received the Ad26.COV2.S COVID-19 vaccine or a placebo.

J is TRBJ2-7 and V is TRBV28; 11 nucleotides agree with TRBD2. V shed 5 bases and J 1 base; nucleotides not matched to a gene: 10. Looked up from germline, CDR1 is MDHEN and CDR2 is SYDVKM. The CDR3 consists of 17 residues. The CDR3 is CASSALAGTSGSYEQYF. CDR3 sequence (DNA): TGTGCCAGCAGTGCATTAGCCGGGACTAGCGGATCCTACGAGCAGTACTTC.

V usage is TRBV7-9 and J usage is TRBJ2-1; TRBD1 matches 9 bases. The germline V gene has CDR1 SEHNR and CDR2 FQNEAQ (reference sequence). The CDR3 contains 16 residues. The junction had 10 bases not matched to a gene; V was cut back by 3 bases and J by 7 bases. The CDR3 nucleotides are TGTGCCAGCAGCTTGGGATACAGGGGGCTATCGAATGAGCAGTTCTTC. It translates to CASSLGYRGLSNEQFF. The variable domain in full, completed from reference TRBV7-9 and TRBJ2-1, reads DTGVSQNPRHKITKRGQNVTFRCDPISEHNRLYWYRQTLGQGPEFLTYFQNEAQLEKSRLLSDRFSAERPKGSFSTLEIQRTEQGDSAMYLCASSLGYRGLSNEQFFGPGTRLTVL.

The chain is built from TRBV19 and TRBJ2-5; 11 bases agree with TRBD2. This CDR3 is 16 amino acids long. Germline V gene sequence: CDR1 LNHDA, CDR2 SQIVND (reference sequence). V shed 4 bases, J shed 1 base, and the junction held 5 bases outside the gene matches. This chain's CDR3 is CASSTIAGGFQETQYF. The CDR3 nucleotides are TGTGCCAGTAGTACCATAGCGGGAGGGTTCCAAGAGACCCAGTACTTC.

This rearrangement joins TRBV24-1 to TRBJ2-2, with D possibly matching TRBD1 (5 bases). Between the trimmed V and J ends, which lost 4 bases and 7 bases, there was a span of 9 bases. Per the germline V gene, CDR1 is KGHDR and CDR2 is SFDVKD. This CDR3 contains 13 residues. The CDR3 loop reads CATSELGRGELFF. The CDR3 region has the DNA TGTGCCACCAGTGAGTTGGGGCGCGGGGAGCTGTTTTTT.

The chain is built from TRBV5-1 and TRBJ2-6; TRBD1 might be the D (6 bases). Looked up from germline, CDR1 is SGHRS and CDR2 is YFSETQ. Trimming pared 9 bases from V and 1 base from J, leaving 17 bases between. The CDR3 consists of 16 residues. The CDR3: CATRPGDLSGANVLTF. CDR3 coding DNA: TGCGCCACCCGGCCAGGGGACCTTTCTGGGGCCAACGTCCTGACTTTC.

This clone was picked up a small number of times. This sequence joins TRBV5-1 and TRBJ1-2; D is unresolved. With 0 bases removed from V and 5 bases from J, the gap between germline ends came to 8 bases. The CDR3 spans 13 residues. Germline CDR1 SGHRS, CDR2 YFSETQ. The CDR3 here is CASSLDVDYGYTF. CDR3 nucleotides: TGCGCCAGCAGCTTGGATGTCGATTATGGCTACACCTTC.

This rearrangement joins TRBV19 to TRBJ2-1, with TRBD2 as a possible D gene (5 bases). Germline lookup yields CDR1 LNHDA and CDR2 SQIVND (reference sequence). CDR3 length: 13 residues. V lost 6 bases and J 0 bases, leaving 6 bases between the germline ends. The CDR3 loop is CASRGSSYNEQFF. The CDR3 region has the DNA TGTGCCAGTAGGGGGAGCTCCTACAATGAGCAGTTCTTC. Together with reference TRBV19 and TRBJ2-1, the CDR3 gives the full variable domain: DGGITQSPKYLFRKEGQNVTLSCEQNLNHDAMYWYRQDPGQGLRLIYYSQIVNDFQKGDIAEGYSVSREKKESFPLTVTSAQKNPTAFYLCASRGSSYNEQFFGPGTRLTVL.

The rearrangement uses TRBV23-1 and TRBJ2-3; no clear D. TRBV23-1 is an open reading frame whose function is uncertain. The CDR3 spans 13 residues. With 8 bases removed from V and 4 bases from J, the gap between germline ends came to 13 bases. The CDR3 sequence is CASCPNAADTQYF. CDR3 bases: TGCGCCAGCTGCCCTAACGCCGCAGATACGCAGTATTTT.

DNA of the CDR3: TGTGCCAGCAGTTCCCACAGGGAGTCTGGAAACACCATATATTTT. Protein product: CASSSHRESGNTIYF. The chain is built from TRBV28 and TRBJ1-3, with D maybe TRBD1 (6 bases). Germline V gene sequence: CDR1 MDHEN, CDR2 SYDVKM. This CDR3 region has 15 residues. V was cut by 4 bases and J by 1 base, with 11 bases left in between.

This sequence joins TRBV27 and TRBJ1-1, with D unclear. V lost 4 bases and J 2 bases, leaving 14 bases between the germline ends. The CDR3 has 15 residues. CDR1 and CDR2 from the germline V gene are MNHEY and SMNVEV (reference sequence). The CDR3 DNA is TGTGCCAGCAGTTACACCCGTGGGGATAACACTGAAGCTTTCTTT. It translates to CASSYTRGDNTEAFF.

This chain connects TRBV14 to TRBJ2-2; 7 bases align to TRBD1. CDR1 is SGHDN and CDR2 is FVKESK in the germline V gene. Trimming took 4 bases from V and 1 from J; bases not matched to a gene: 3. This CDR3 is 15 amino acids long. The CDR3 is CASSPWTGNTGELFF. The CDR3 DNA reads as TGTGCCAGCAGCCCCTGGACAGGGAACACCGGGGAGCTGTTTTTT. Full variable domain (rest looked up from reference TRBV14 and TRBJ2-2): EAGVTQFPSHSVIEKGQTVTLRCDPISGHDNLYWYRRVMGKEIKFLLHFVKESKQDESGMPNNRFLAERTGGTYSTLKVQPAELEDSGVYFCASSPWTGNTGELFFGEGSRLTVL.

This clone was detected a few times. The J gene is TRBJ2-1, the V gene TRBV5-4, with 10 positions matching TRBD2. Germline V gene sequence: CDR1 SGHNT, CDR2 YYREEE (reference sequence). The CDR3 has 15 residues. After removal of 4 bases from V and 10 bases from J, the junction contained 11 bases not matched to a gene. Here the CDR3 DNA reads TGTGCCAGCAGCCCTCGGACTAGCGGCCAGGGGGAGCAGTTCTTC. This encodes CASSPRTSGQGEQFF.

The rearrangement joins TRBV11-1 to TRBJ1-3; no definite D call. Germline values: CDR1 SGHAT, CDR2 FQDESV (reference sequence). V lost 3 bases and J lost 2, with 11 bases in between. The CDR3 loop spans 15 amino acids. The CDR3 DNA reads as TGTGCCAGCAGCTTGGGCGGCTTCACTGGAAACACCATATATTTT. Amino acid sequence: CASSLGGFTGNTIYF.

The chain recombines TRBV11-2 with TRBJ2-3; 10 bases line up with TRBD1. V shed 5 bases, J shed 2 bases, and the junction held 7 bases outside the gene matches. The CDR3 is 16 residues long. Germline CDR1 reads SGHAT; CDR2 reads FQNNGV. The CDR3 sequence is CASSRRDRGLTDTQYF. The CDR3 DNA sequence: TGTGCCAGCAGCCGTAGGGACAGGGGCCTCACAGATACGCAGTATTTT.

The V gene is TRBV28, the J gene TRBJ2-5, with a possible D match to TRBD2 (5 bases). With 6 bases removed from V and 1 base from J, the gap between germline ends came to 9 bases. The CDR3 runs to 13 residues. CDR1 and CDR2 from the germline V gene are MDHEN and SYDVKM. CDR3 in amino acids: CASSRRGQETQYF. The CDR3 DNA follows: TGTGCCAGCAGCCGCCGGGGCCAAGAGACCCAGTACTTC.

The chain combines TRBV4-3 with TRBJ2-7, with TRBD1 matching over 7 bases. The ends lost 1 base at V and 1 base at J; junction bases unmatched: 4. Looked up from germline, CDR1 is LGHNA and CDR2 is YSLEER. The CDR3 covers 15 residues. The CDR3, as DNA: TGCGCCAGCAGCCAAGGGACAGGATTTTCCTACGAGCAGTACTTC. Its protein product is CASSQGTGFSYEQYF.

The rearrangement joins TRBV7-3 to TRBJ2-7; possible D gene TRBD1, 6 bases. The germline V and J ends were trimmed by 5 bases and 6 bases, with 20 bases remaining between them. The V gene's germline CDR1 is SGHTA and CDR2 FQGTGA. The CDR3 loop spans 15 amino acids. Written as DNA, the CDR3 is TGTGCCAGCAGCCCCCGAGTGGGGGCGTCCGGCGAGCAGTACTTC. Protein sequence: CASSPRVGASGEQYF.

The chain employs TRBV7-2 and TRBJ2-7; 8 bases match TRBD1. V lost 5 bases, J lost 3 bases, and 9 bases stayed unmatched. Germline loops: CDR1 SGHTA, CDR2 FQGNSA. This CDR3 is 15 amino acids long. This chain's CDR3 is CASSKDRVIHYEQYF. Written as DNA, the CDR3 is TGTGCCAGCAGCAAGGACAGGGTCATACACTACGAGCAGTACTTC.

The CDR3 region is CASSNGYEAFF. DNA of the CDR3: TGTGCCAGCAGCAACGGTTATGAAGCTTTCTTT. The V gene is TRBV3-1 (or the pseudogene TRBV3-2), the J gene TRBJ1-1; the D is unclear. The CDR3 extends over 11 amino acids. Trimming removed 5 bases from V and 7 bases from J, with 8 bases in between. CDR1 is LGHDT, CDR2 YNNKEL, per germline (reference sequence).

The CDR3 loop reads CASSYSGETTYEQYF. The CDR3 DNA reads as TGTGCCAGCAGTTATTCGGGGGAGACCACCTACGAGCAGTACTTC. The chain recombines TRBV6-5 with TRBJ2-7; TRBD2 might be the D (6 bases). Germline V gives CDR1 MNHEY, CDR2 SVGAGI. This CDR3 spans 15 amino acids. Trimming removed 3 bases at V and 2 bases at J, with 14 bases between.

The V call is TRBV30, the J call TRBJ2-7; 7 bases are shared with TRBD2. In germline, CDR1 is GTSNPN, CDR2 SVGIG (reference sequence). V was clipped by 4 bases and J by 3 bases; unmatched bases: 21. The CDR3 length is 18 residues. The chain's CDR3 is CAWTMGRYRAGEHYEQYF. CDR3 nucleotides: TGTGCCTGGACCATGGGGCGTTATAGGGCGGGAGAGCACTACGAGCAGTACTTC.

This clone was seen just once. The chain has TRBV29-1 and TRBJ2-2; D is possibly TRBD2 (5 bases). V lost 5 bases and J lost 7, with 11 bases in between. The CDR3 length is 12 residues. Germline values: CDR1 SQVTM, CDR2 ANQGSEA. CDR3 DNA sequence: TGCAGCGTTAGAGGGCCGGGCGGGGAGCTGTTTTTT. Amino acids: CSVRGPGGELFF.

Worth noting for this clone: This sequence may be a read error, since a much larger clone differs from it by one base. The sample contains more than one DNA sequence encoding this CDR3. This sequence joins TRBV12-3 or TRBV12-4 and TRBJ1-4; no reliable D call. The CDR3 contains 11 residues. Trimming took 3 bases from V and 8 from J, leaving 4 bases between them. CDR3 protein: CASSFGEKLFF. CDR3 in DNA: TGTGCCAGCAGTTTCGGGGAAAAACTGTTTTTT.

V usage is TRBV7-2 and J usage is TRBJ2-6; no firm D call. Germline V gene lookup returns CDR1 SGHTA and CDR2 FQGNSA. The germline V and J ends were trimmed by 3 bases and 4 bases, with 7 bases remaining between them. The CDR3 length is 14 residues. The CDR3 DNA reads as TGTGCCAGCAGCTTGGGCGCAGGGGCCAACGTCCTGACTTTC. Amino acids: CASSLGAGANVLTF.

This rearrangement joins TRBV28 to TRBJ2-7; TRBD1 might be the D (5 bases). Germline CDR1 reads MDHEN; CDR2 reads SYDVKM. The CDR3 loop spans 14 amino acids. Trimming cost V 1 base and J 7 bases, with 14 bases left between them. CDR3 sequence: CASSLSQGIKEQYF. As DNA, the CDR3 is TGTGCCAGCAGTTTATCCCAGGGTATCAAGGAGCAGTACTTC. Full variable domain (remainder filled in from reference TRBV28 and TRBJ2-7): DVKVTQSSRYLVKRTGEKVFLECVQDMDHENMFWYRQDPGLGLRLIYFSYDVKMKEKGDIPEGYSVSREKKERFSLILESASTNQTSMYLCASSLSQGIKEQYFGPGTRLTVT.

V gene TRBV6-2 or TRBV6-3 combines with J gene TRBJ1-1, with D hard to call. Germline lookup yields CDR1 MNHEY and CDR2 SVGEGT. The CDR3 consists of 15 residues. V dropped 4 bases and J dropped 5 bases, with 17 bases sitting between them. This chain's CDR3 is CASSSGIISGTEAFF. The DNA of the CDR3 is TGTGCCAGCAGTTCAGGCATAATCTCTGGGACTGAAGCTTTCTTT.

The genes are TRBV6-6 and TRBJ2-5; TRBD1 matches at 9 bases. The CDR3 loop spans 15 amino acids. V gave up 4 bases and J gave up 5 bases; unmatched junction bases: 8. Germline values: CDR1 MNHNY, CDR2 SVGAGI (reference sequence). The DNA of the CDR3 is TGTGCCAGCAGTTTCGGACAGGGGACTACGGAGACCCAGTACTTC. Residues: CASSFGQGTTETQYF.